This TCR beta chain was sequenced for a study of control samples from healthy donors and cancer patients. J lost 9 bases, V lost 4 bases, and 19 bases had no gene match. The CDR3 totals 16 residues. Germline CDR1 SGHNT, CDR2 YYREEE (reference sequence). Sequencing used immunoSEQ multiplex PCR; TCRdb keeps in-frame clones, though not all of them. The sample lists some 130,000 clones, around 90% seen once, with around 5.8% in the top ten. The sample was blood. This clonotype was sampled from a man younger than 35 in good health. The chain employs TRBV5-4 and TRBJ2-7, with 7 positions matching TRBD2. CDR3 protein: CASSMVPGLPPRGQYF. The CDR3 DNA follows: TGTGCCAGCAGCATGGTACCGGGACTACCCCCGAGGGGGCAGTACTTC.